One sample yielded the 30 T cell receptor beta chains listed below, sequenced in a study of blood T cell repertoires in COVID-19. TCRdb keeps only in-frame clones here, not all; method: immunoSEQ multiplex PCR. Among approximately 220,000 clones listed, approximately 83% were seen once. Sequencing was performed on peripheral blood. The receptors originated from a woman aged 30 to 39 who had recovered from COVID-19.

The chain is built from TRBV5-4 and TRBJ2-3; 9 nucleotides match TRBD1. The V and J ends lost 7 bases and 5 bases, in that order; junction bases with no gene match: 2. The CDR3 spans 12 residues. Germline V gene lookup returns CDR1 SGHNT and CDR2 YYREEE (reference sequence). The CDR3, as DNA: TGTGCCAGCCGACAGGGGGGAGATACGCAGTATTTT. Residues: CASRQGGDTQYF.

This chain connects TRBV10-1 to TRBJ2-7; D might be TRBD1 (5 bases). CDR3 length: 12 residues. V was trimmed by 5 bases and J by 3 bases, leaving 8 bases between them. CDR1 is WNHNN and CDR2 is SYGVQD in the germline V gene (reference sequence). The CDR3 DNA is TGCGCCAGCAGTCCAGGGAACTACGAGCAGTACTTC. Translated: CASSPGNYEQYF.

CDR3 residues: CASSGQGFYGYTF. CDR3 sequence (DNA): TGTGCCAGCAGCGGACAGGGCTTCTATGGCTACACCTTC. V gene TRBV9 combines with J gene TRBJ1-2; 7 bases are shared with TRBD1. Germline CDR1 reads SGDLS; CDR2 reads YYNGEE. V lost 3 bases, J lost 4 bases, and 3 bases stayed unmatched. The CDR3 is made up of 13 amino acids.

This chain connects TRBV9 to TRBJ1-2, with TRBD1 matching 7 bases. Germline-derived CDR1 and CDR2 are SGDLS and YYNGEE. The CDR3 runs 15 residues. Trimming took 0 bases from V and 0 from J; bases not matched to a gene: 2. The CDR3 protein is CASSVDGTANYGYTF. Written as DNA, the CDR3 is TGTGCCAGCAGCGTAGACGGGACAGCTAACTATGGCTACACCTTC. Variable domain in full (rest from reference TRBV9 and TRBJ1-2): DSGVTQTPKHLITATGQRVTLRCSPRSGDLSVYWYQQSLDQGLQFLIQYYNGEERAKGNILERFSAQQFPDLHSELNLSSLELGDSALYFCASSVDGTANYGYTFGSGTRLTVV.

The chain couples TRBV18 to TRBJ1-1; TRBD1 is a possible D gene (6 bases). V shed 3 bases and J shed 0 bases, with 14 bases lying between them. The CDR3 totals 16 residues. Germline V lookup: CDR1 KGHSH, CDR2 LQKENI. CDR3 amino acids: CASSPWVGQVNTEAFF. DNA for the CDR3: TGTGCCAGCTCACCGTGGGTGGGACAAGTGAACACTGAAGCTTTCTTT.

The V call is TRBV9, the J call TRBJ1-3, with D uncertain. Trimming removed 5 bases at V and 4 bases at J, with 7 bases between. This CDR3 comprises 12 residues. Germline V lookup: CDR1 SGDLS, CDR2 YYNGEE. CDR3 residues: CASRASGNTIYF. Written as DNA, the CDR3 is TGTGCCAGCAGAGCCTCGGGAAACACCATATATTTT.

This clone was recorded a few times. The rearrangement links TRBV9 to TRBJ1-3; D uncertain. The CDR3 has 14 residues. The ends were cut back, 4 bases at V and 0 bases at J, with 8 bases in the middle. Germline V gene lookup returns CDR1 SGDLS and CDR2 YYNGEE. CDR3 region: CASSLDSSGNTIYF. In nucleotides, the CDR3 is TGTGCCAGCAGCCTTGACTCCTCTGGAAACACCATATATTTT.

The chain combines TRBV29-1 with TRBJ1-1; D may be TRBD1 (6 bases). V lost 2 bases to trimming and J lost 4 bases, with 11 bases between them. The germline V gene encodes CDR1 SQVTM and CDR2 ANQGSEA. This CDR3 region has 13 residues. CDR3 nucleotides: TGCAGCGTTGAATCAGGGGCGCGCACTGAAGCTTTCTTT. Its protein is CSVESGARTEAFF.

This chain uses TRBV9 with TRBJ1-6, with no clear D. The ends were cut back, 2 bases at V and 9 bases at J, with 12 bases in the middle. Germline loops: CDR1 SGDLS, CDR2 YYNGEE. This CDR3 is built from 14 residues. The CDR3, as DNA: TGTGCCAGCAGCGTTGGGCCGGAGGTTTCACCCCTCCACTTT. Its translation is CASSVGPEVSPLHF.

The chain couples TRBV7-2 to TRBJ2-1; 9 nucleotides match TRBD2. The CDR3 has 19 amino acids. After removal of 2 bases from V and 7 bases from J, the junction contained 18 bases not matched to a gene. The V gene's germline CDR1 is SGHTA and CDR2 FQGNSA. The chain's CDR3 is CASSLQRGLLAGGRNEQFF. In DNA, the CDR3 is TGTGCCAGCAGCTTACAACGGGGCCTACTAGCGGGTGGGCGGAATGAGCAGTTCTTC.

V gene TRBV19 combines with J gene TRBJ2-4, with 12 nucleotides matching TRBD2. Germline V gives CDR1 LNHDA, CDR2 SQIVND (reference sequence). The CDR3 covers 19 residues. With V trimmed by 5 bases and J by 0 bases, 11 bases remained unmatched. CDR3 amino acids: CASSGRLAGESLAKNIQYF. CDR3 bases: TGTGCCAGTAGTGGTCGACTAGCGGGAGAATCACTAGCCAAAAACATTCAGTACTTC.

The chain has TRBV6-4 and TRBJ2-1; 8 positions agree with TRBD2. The V gene's germline CDR1 is MRHNA and CDR2 SNTAGT. V dropped 5 bases and J dropped 6; count of bases not matched to a gene: 9. CDR3 length: 15 residues. This CDR3 is CASSRPGTRINEQFF. CDR3 bases: TGTGCCAGCAGTCGCCCCGGGACTAGAATCAATGAGCAGTTCTTC.

The J gene is TRBJ2-5, the V gene TRBV28; perhaps TRBD1 as D (5 bases). From germline, CDR1 is MDHEN and CDR2 SYDVKM. Trimming left V 5 bases short and J 5 bases short, with 12 bases between. The CDR3 covers 13 residues. Here the CDR3 reads CASSGQGSETQYF. CDR3 DNA: TGTGCCAGCAGTGGCCAGGGCAGCGAGACCCAGTACTTC. Using reference TRBV28 and TRBJ2-5 for the parts outside the CDR3, the full variable domain is DVKVTQSSRYLVKRTGEKVFLECVQDMDHENMFWYRQDPGLGLRLIYFSYDVKMKEKGDIPEGYSVSREKKERFSLILESASTNQTSMYLCASSGQGSETQYFGPGTRLLVL.

The gene calls are TRBV14 and TRBJ2-3; the match to TRBD1 covers 9 bases. Germline V gene lookup returns CDR1 SGHDN and CDR2 FVKESK. The CDR3 sequence is 16 residues long. Germline trimming cut 4 bases from V and 6 bases from J; bases unmatched to any gene: 11. The CDR3 loop reads CASSPHRGPLRDTQYF. The CDR3 nucleotides are TGTGCCAGCAGCCCCCACAGGGGGCCTCTGAGGGATACGCAGTATTTT.

The chain links TRBV27 to TRBJ2-1, with D maybe TRBD2 (6 bases). V lost 5 bases, J lost 0 bases, and 20 bases lay in between. CDR1 and CDR2 (germline): MNHEY, SMNVEV (reference sequence). This CDR3 comprises 18 residues. In DNA form, the CDR3 reads TGTGCCAGCAGTGGGGGAGGTTGGAGCGTTAGCTCCTACAATGAGCAGTTCTTC. Amino acids: CASSGGGWSVSSYNEQFF.

This chain connects TRBV27 to TRBJ2-1, with 9 bases lining up with TRBD2. The germline V gene encodes CDR1 MNHEY and CDR2 SMNVEV (reference sequence). This CDR3 region has 15 residues. V dropped 2 bases and J dropped 6; count of bases not matched to a gene: 5. CDR3 amino acids: CASSLLAGRGNEQFF. The CDR3 DNA follows: TGTGCCAGCAGTTTACTAGCGGGACGTGGCAATGAGCAGTTCTTC.

The chain links TRBV11-1 to TRBJ1-1; D not certain. CDR3 size: 14 residues. Trimming pared 3 bases from V and 3 bases from J, leaving 11 bases between. Germline CDR1 is SGHAT and CDR2 is FQDESV (reference sequence). The CDR3 coding sequence is TGTGCCAGCAGCTTGAGGGATGGGCACACTGAAGCTTTCTTT. Residues: CASSLRDGHTEAFF.

This chain connects TRBV28 to TRBJ1-4; the D is unclear. The ends were cut back, 6 bases at V and 0 bases at J, with 11 bases in the middle. Germline V gene data show CDR1 as MDHEN and CDR2 as SYDVKM. This CDR3 contains 15 residues. CDR3 nucleotides: TGTGCCAGCAGGCCGGAGGTTCCAACTAATGAAAAACTGTTTTTT. Its protein is CASRPEVPTNEKLFF.

The J gene is TRBJ2-7, the V gene TRBV28; D not certain. CDR3 size: 12 residues. V lost 6 bases and J 0 bases, leaving 6 bases between the germline ends. Per the germline V gene, CDR1 is MDHEN and CDR2 is SYDVKM. The CDR3 DNA reads as TGTGCCAGCAGCGGCGGCTCCTACGAGCAGTACTTC. This sequence encodes CASSGGSYEQYF.

The gene calls are TRBV11-2 and TRBJ2-3; D unclear. Trimming stripped 1 base from V and 1 base from J, with 9 bases between. The CDR3 consists of 15 residues. Germline CDR1 reads SGHAT; CDR2 reads FQNNGV. The CDR3 reads CASSLGPQGTDTQYF. The CDR3 coding sequence is TGTGCCAGCAGCTTAGGGCCCCAGGGCACAGATACGCAGTATTTT.

A single count supports this clone. CDR3 protein: CASSTGETQYF. Here the CDR3 DNA reads TGCGCCAGCAGCACAGGGGAGACCCAGTACTTC. The V call is TRBV10-1, the J call TRBJ2-5; D might be TRBD1 (6 bases). The length of the CDR3 is 11 residues. CDR1 is WNHNN, CDR2 SYGVQD, per germline (reference sequence). Trimming shortened V by 6 bases and J by 5 bases, and 7 bases separated the two germline ends.

This clone was detected only a few times. The chain combines TRBV28 with TRBJ2-7; D unclear. The CDR3 length is 12 residues. Deletions cut 7 bases from V and 0 bases from J, with 7 bases between. Germline CDR1 reads MDHEN; CDR2 reads SYDVKM. DNA for the CDR3: TGTGCCAGCACGGGTTCCTCCTACGAGCAGTACTTC. This sequence encodes CASTGSSYEQYF.

This clone came up a few times. The J gene is TRBJ2-7, the V gene TRBV11-2; no definite D call. This CDR3 region has 13 residues. V shed 3 bases and J shed 4 bases, with 10 bases lying between them. The germline V gene encodes CDR1 SGHAT and CDR2 FQNNGV. CDR3 nucleotide sequence: TGTGCCAGCAGCTTCGAAGCGAAGTACGAGCAGTACTTC. Residues: CASSFEAKYEQYF. The complete variable domain, with remaining parts taken from reference TRBV11-2 and TRBJ2-7, reads EAGVAQSPRYKIIEKRQSVAFWCNPISGHATLYWYQQILGQGPKLLIQFQNNGVVDDSQLPKDRFSAERLKGVDSTLKIQPAKLEDSAVYLCASSFEAKYEQYFGPGTRLTVT.

This chain connects TRBV7-9 to TRBJ2-5, with D unresolved. This CDR3 spans 12 amino acids. CDR1 and CDR2 from the germline V gene are SEHNR and FQNEAQ (reference sequence). Trimming left V 1 base short and J 6 bases short, with 6 bases between. The DNA for the CDR3 is TGTGCCAGCAGCTTAGATCGTAAGACCCAGTACTTC. Amino acid sequence: CASSLDRKTQYF. Looking up the rest from reference TRBV7-9 and TRBJ2-5 gives the full variable domain: DTGVSQNPRHKITKRGQNVTFRCDPISEHNRLYWYRQTLGQGPEFLTYFQNEAQLEKSRLLSDRFSAERPKGSFSTLEIQRTEQGDSAMYLCASSLDRKTQYFGPGTRLLVL.

The V call is TRBV3-1 (or the pseudogene TRBV3-2), the J call TRBJ1-6; no definite D call. With 2 bases removed from V and 4 bases from J, the gap between germline ends came to 9 bases. Germline V lookup: CDR1 LGHDT, CDR2 YNNKEL (reference sequence). CDR3 length: 15 amino acids. This chain's CDR3 is CASSQRRNYNSPLHF. The CDR3 DNA is TGTGCCAGCAGCCAACGGAGGAATTATAATTCACCCCTCCACTTT.

The chain joins TRBV5-1 to TRBJ2-2; no firm D call. In germline, CDR1 is SGHRS, CDR2 YFSETQ. The CDR3 has 12 residues. Trimming removed 4 bases at V and 7 bases at J, with 8 bases between. CDR3 sequence (DNA): TGCGCCAGCAGCACTGTAAGCGGGGAGCTGTTTTTT. It translates to CASSTVSGELFF.

The chain recombines TRBV27 with TRBJ2-7; 11 positions agree with TRBD1. Germline-derived CDR1 and CDR2 are MNHEY and SMNVEV (reference sequence). The CDR3 is 15 amino acids. V lost 3 bases, J lost 3 bases, and 4 bases stayed unmatched. CDR3 region: CASSFGQGASYEQYF. The CDR3, as DNA: TGTGCCAGCAGTTTCGGACAGGGGGCAAGCTACGAGCAGTACTTC.

The chain couples TRBV3-1 (or the pseudogene TRBV3-2) to TRBJ2-7, with D possibly TRBD1 on 5 matching bases. This CDR3 region has 12 residues. The V gene lost 9 bases and the J gene lost 2 bases, with 11 bases spanning the gap. The germline V gene encodes CDR1 LGHDT and CDR2 YNNKEL (reference sequence). Written as DNA, the CDR3 is TGTGCCAGTCAGGGCGAGACCTACGAGCAGTACTTC. Translated: CASQGETYEQYF.

The chain combines TRBV27 with TRBJ1-1; 9 nucleotides agree with TRBD1. This CDR3 has 14 amino acids. Looked up from germline, CDR1 is MNHEY and CDR2 is SMNVEV (reference sequence). Losses at the gene ends were 6 bases for V and 6 bases for J; bases not matched to a gene: 8. CDR3 in DNA: TGTGCCAGCAGATCCGGGACAGGGATCGCTGAAGCTTTCTTT. As protein: CASRSGTGIAEAFF.

The gene calls are TRBV18 and TRBJ2-5; perhaps TRBD1 as D (5 bases). The CDR3 contains 12 residues. The V end was cut by 6 bases, the J end by 5 bases, with 10 bases between. Germline CDR1 and CDR2: KGHSH and LQKENI. In nucleotides, the CDR3 is TGTGCCAGCTCGCCAAAGGGGGAGACCCAGTACTTC. The encoded protein is CASSPKGETQYF. The entire variable domain, with the rest obtained from reference TRBV18 and TRBJ2-5, is as follows: NAGVMQNPRHLVRRRGQEARLRCSPMKGHSHVYWYRQLPEEGLKFMVYLQKENIIDESGMPKERFSAEFPKEGPSILRIQQVVRGDSAAYFCASSPKGETQYFGPGTRLLVL.